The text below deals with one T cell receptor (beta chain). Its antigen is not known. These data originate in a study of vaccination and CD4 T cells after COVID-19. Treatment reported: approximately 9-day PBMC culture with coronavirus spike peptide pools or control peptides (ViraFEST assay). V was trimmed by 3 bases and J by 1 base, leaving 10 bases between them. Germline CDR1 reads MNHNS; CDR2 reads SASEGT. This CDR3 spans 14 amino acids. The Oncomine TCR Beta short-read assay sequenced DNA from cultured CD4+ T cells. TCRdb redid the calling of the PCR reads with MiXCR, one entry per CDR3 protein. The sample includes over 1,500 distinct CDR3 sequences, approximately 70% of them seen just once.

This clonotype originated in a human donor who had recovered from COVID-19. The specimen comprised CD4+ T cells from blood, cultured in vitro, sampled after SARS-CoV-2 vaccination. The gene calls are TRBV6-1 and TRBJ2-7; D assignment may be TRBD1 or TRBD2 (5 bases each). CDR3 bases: TGTGCCAGCAGTGATCCGGGACGGTCCTACGAGCAGTACTTC. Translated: CASSDPGRSYEQYF.